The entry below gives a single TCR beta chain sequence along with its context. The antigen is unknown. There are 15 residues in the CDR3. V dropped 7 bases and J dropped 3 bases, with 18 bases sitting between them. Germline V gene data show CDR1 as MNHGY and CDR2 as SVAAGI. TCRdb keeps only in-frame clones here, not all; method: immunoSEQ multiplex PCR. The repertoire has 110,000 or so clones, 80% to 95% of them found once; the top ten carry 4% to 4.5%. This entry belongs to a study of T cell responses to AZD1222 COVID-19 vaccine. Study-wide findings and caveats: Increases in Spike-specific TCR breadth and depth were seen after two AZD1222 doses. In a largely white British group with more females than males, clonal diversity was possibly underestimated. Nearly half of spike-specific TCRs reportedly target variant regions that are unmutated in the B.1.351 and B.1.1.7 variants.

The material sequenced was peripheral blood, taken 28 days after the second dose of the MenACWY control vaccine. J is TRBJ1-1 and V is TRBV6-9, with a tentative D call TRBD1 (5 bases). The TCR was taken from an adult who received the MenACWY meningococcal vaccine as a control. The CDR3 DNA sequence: TGTGCCAGCACCTCTTGGGGGGGTGAGGACACTGAAGCTTTCTTT. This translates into CASTSWGGEDTEAFF.